These 15 T cell receptor beta chains were sequenced from one sample in a study of blood T cell repertoires in COVID-19. Some clones are missing from TCRdb's copy, which holds only in-frame ones; the method was immunoSEQ multiplex PCR. The repertoire holds more than 85,000 clones, with approximately 84% as singletons. Sequencing was performed on peripheral blood. Receptors were obtained from a man between 65 and 80 years old with acute or convalescent COVID-19.

The chain recombines TRBV7-2 with TRBJ2-1, with 7 bases identical to TRBD2. The V and J ends lost 4 bases and 7 bases, in that order; junction bases with no gene match: 10. The CDR3 runs 15 residues. Germline values: CDR1 SGHTA, CDR2 FQGNSA. CDR3 loop: CASSSRLGRDNEQFF. In nucleotides, the CDR3 is TGTGCCAGCAGCTCCCGTCTTGGGAGGGATAATGAGCAGTTCTTC.

The J gene is TRBJ2-1, the V gene TRBV7-9; the D is unclear. Germline V lookup: CDR1 SEHNR, CDR2 FQNEAQ (reference sequence). This CDR3 spans 13 amino acids. Trimming took 1 base from V and 6 from J, leaving 7 bases between them. As DNA, the CDR3 is TGTGCCAGCAGCTTAGTAGGCGGCAATGAGCAGTTCTTC. Translation: CASSLVGGNEQFF.

This clone was observed a few times. The chain uses TRBV5-5 and TRBJ1-2; possibly TRBD1 for D (5 bases). With 0 bases removed from V and 3 bases from J, the gap between germline ends came to 6 bases. The germline V gene encodes CDR1 SGHKS and CDR2 YYEKEE (reference sequence). The CDR3 contains 13 residues. The CDR3 here is CASSLEQDYGYTF. CDR3 coding DNA: TGTGCCAGCAGCTTGGAACAGGACTATGGCTACACCTTC. The full variable domain, completed using reference TRBV5-5 and TRBJ1-2, is DAGVTQSPTHLIKTRGQQVTLRCSPISGHKSVSWYQQVLGQGPQFIFQYYEKEERGRGNFPDRFSARQFPNYSSELNVNALLLGDSALYLCASSLEQDYGYTFGSGTRLTVV.

This chain's CDR3 is CASSLAGERNQPQHF. The DNA of the CDR3 is TGCGCCAGCAGCTTGGCGGGAGAGCGCAATCAGCCCCAGCATTTT. This chain connects TRBV5-1 to TRBJ1-5; D uncertain. The CDR3 totals 15 residues. The V gene's germline CDR1 is SGHRS and CDR2 YFSETQ. V shed 0 bases and J shed 2 bases, with 9 bases lying between them.

The chain uses TRBV7-9 and TRBJ1-5, with D perhaps TRBD1 (6 bases). CDR1 and CDR2 (germline): SEHNR, FQNEAQ (reference sequence). V was cut by 5 bases and J by 12 bases, with 20 bases left in between. The length of the CDR3 is 14 residues. The CDR3 is CASSPGEGQMYQHF. The CDR3 DNA sequence: TGTGCCAGCAGCCCTGGGGAGGGACAAATGTACCAGCATTTT.

V gene TRBV28 combines with J gene TRBJ1-1; D perhaps matches TRBD1 (5 bases). CDR1 and CDR2 (germline): MDHEN, SYDVKM. This CDR3 comprises 14 residues. Trimming took 6 bases from V and 4 from J, leaving 15 bases between them. DNA for the CDR3: TGTGCCAGCAGACCACAGGCTTTGGTCACTGAAGCTTTCTTT. It specifies CASRPQALVTEAFF.

The chain carries TRBV15 and TRBJ2-7; tentatively, D is TRBD2 (6 bases). The V end was cut by 0 bases, the J end by 7 bases, with 13 bases between. The germline V gene has CDR1 LNHNV and CDR2 YYDKDF (reference sequence). CDR3 length equals 14 residues. The CDR3 sequence is CATSRDASAGEQYF. The CDR3 region has the DNA TGTGCCACCAGCAGAGACGCGTCTGCGGGGGAGCAGTACTTC.

The chain uses TRBV27 and TRBJ1-1; D remains ambiguous. Trimming took 6 bases from V and 0 from J, leaving 14 bases between them. Germline-derived CDR1 and CDR2 are MNHEY and SMNVEV (reference sequence). The CDR3 has 15 residues. In nucleotides, the CDR3 is TGTGCCAGCAGCTACGGGTGGCAAATGAACACTGAAGCTTTCTTT. Its protein product is CASSYGWQMNTEAFF.

The chain joins TRBV12-3 or TRBV12-4 to TRBJ1-1; D call uncertain. The CDR3 has 11 residues. V was trimmed by 4 bases and J by 8 bases, leaving 8 bases between them. The CDR3 DNA reads TGTGCCAGCAGTTCCCAGGCCGAAGCTTTCTTT. Translation gives CASSSQAEAFF.

The CDR3 nucleotides are TGTGCCAGTAGTATCGGGACAACCCACTCCTACGAGCAGTACTTC. Residues: CASSIGTTHSYEQYF. The chain has TRBV19 and TRBJ2-7; weak D call: TRBD1 (6 bases). From germline, CDR1 is LNHDA and CDR2 SQIVND (reference sequence). The V and J ends lost 3 bases and 0 bases respectively, with 12 bases between them. CDR3 size: 15 residues.

In this sample, this clone turned up a few times. The rearrangement links TRBV6-6 to TRBJ2-7; D gene unclear. Trimming removed 0 bases from V and 2 bases from J, with 11 bases in between. The CDR3 runs to 15 residues. The germline gives CDR1 MNHNY, CDR2 SVGAGI (reference sequence). The CDR3 reads CASSYSSLGPYEQYF. The CDR3 DNA sequence: TGTGCCAGCAGTTACTCGAGTCTTGGGCCCTACGAGCAGTACTTC.

The chain couples TRBV28 to TRBJ1-5; weak D call: TRBD1 (5 bases). The germline V and J ends were trimmed by 5 bases and 7 bases, with 18 bases remaining between them. The germline V gene encodes CDR1 MDHEN and CDR2 SYDVKM. The CDR3 covers 15 residues. CDR3 DNA: TGTGCCAGCAGTCCCCTCCAGGGTAGGGGACAGCCCCAGCATTTT. Amino acids: CASSPLQGRGQPQHF.

The chain uses TRBV6-2 or TRBV6-3 and TRBJ1-2; TRBD1 is a possible D gene (5 bases). Germline V gene lookup returns CDR1 MNHEY and CDR2 SVGEGT. V lost 0 bases and J 7 bases, leaving 12 bases between the germline ends. CDR3 length: 14 amino acids. CDR3 residues: CASSYSGQGGGYTF. The DNA for the CDR3 is TGTGCCAGCAGTTACTCAGGCCAGGGCGGTGGCTACACCTTC.

The sample holds one count of this clone. V and J are TRBV9 and TRBJ2-1, with 11 positions matching TRBD2. V shed 4 bases, J shed 7 bases, and the junction held 13 bases outside the gene matches. The CDR3 contains 17 residues. Germline CDR1 is SGDLS and CDR2 is YYNGEE. The CDR3 bases are TGTGCCAGCAGCCCCCGAGCCGGGACTAGCGGAGTTAATGAGCAGTTCTTC. Translation gives CASSPRAGTSGVNEQFF.

V gene TRBV19 combines with J gene TRBJ2-3; 9 nucleotides match TRBD2. With V trimmed by 4 bases and J by 1 base, 3 bases remained unmatched. Germline lookup yields CDR1 LNHDA and CDR2 SQIVND (reference sequence). This CDR3 spans 15 amino acids. CDR3 sequence reads: CASSTRTSGTDTQYF. CDR3 nucleotides: TGTGCCAGTAGTACACGGACTAGCGGCACAGATACGCAGTATTTT.